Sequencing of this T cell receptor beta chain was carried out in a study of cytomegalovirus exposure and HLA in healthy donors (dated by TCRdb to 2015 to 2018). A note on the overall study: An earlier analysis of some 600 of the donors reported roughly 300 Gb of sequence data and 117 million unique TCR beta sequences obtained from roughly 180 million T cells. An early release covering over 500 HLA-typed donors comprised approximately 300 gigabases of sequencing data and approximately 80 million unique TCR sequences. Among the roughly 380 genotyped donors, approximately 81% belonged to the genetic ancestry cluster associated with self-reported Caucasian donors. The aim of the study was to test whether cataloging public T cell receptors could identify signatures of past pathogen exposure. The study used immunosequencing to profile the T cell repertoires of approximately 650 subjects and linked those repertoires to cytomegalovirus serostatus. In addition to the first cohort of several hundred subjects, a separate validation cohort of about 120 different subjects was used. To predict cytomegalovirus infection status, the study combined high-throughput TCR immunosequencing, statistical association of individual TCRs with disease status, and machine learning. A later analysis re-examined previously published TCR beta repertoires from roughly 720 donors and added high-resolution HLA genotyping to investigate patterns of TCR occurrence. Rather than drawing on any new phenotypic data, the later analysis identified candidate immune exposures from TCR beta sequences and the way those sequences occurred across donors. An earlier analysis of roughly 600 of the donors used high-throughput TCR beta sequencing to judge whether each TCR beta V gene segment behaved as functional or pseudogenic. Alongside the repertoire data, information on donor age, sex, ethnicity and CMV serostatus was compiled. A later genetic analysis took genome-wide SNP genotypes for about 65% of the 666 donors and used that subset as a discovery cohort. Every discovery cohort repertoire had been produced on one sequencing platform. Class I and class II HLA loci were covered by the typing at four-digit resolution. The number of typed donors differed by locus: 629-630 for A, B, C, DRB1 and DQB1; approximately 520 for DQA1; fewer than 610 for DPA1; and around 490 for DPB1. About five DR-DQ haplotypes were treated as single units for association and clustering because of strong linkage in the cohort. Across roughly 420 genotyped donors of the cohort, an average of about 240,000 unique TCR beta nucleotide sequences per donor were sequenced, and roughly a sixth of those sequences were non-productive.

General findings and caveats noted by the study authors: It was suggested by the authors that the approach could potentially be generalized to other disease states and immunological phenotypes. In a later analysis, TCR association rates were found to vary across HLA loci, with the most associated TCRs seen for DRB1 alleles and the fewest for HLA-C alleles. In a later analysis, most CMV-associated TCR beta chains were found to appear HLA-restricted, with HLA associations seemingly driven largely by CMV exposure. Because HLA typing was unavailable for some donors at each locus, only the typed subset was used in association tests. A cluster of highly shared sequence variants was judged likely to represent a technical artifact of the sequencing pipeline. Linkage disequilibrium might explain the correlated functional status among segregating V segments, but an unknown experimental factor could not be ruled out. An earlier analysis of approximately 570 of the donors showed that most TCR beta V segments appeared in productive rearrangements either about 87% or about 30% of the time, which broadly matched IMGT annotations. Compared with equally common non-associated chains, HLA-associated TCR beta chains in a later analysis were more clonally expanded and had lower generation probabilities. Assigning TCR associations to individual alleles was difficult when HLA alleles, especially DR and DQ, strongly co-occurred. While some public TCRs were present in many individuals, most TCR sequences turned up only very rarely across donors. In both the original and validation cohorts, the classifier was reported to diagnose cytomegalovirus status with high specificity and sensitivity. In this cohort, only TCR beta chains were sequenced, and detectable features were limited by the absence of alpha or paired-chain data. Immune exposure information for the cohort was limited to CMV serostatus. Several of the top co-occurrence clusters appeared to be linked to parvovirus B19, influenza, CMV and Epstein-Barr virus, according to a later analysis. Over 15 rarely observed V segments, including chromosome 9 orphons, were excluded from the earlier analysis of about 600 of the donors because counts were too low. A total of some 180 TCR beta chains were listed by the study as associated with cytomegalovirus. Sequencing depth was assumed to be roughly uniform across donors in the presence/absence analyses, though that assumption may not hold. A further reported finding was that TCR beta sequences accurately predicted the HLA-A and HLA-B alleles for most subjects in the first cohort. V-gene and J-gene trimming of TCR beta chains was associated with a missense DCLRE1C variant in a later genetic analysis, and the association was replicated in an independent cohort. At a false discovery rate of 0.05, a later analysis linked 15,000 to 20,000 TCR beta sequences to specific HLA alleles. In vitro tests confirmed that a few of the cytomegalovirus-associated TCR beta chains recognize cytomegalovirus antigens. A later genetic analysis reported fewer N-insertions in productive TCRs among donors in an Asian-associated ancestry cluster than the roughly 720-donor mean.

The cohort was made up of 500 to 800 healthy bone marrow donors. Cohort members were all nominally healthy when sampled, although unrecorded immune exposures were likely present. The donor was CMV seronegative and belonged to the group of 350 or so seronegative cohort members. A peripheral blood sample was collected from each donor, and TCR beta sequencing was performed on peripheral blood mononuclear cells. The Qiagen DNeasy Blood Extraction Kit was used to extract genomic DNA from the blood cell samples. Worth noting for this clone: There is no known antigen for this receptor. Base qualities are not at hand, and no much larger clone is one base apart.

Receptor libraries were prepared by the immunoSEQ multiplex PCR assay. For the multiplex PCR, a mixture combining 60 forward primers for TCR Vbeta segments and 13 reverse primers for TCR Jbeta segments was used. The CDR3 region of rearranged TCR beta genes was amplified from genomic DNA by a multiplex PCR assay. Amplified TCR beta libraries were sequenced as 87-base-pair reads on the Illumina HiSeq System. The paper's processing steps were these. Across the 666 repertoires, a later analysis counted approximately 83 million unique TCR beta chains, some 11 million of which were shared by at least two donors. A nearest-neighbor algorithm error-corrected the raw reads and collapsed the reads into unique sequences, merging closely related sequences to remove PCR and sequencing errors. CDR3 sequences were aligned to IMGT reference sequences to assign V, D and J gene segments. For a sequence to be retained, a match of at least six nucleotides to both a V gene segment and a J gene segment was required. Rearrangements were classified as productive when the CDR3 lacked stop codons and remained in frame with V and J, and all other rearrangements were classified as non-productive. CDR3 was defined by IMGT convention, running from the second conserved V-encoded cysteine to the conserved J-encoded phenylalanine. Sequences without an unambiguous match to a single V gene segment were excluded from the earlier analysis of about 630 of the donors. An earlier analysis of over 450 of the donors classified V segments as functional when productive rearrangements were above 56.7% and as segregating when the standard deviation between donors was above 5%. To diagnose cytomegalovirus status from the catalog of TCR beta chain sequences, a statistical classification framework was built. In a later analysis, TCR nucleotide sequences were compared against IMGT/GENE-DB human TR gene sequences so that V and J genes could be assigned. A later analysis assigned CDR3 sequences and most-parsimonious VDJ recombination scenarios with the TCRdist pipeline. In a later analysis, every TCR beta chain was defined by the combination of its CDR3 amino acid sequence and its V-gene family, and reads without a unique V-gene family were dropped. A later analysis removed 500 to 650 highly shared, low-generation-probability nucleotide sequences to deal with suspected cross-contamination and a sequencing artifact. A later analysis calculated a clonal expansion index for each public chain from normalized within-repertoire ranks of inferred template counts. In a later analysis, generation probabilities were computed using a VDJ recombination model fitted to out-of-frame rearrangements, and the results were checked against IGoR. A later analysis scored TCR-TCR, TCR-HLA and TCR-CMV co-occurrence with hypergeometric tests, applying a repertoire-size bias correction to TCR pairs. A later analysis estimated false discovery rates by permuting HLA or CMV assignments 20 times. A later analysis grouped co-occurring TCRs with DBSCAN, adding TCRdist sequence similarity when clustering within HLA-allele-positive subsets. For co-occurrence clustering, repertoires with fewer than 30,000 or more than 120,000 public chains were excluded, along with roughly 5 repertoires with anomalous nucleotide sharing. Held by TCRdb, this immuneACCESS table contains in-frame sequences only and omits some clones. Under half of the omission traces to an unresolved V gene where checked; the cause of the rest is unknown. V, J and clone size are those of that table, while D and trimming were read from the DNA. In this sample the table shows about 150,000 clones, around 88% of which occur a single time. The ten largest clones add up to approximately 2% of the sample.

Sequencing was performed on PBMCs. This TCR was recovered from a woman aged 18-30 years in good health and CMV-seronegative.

The CDR3 reads as follows: CASSLWGRTGPDYEQYF. Read as DNA, the sequence is TGTGCCAGCAGCTTATGGGGCAGGACAGGTCCTGACTACGAGCAGTACTTC. The chain is encoded by TRBV7-9 joined to TRBJ2-7; 7 junctional bases match TRBD1. V is pruned by 2 bases and J by 3 bases, leaving 13 bases of the junction without a gene match. Per the germline V gene (reference sequence), SEHNR is the CDR1 and FQNEAQ is the CDR2. Including cysteine and phenylalanine, the CDR3 has 17 amino acids. Left in the record is the CDR3 DNA by itself, 51 bases read in frame from the first base.